The subject of this entry is one T cell receptor (beta chain). The antigen this receptor binds is unknown. Nothing much larger sits one base from this clone, and base qualities are not available. This entry belongs to a study of blood T cell repertoires in COVID-19 (TCRdb year 2020). Concerning the study at large: Collaborator samples came from the United States, Italy and Spain and covered acute and convalescent phases of COVID-19. Subjects who had been exposed to COVID-19, were actively infected with it, or had recovered from it provided the deeply sampled blood TCRbeta repertoires that made up the dataset. Where available, HLA class I and class II types were obtained from metadata supplied by the sample provider rather than from assay-based typing. Sample metadata almost always included a de-identified subject ID, COVID-19 status, age in years and sex. The material from the prospective study consisted of cDNA or gDNA derived from T cells, B-cell-depleted T cells, or PBMCs. The repertoires were released in a freely available public database intended as a resource for research on the immune response to SARS-CoV-2. Samples were obtained from the ongoing ImmuneRACE study (first 160 participants) and from 1,200 or so subjects provided by 6 global collaborators. The investigation overall reported the following: Clinical and demographic metadata were provided uncurated, with the amount varying by source and participant.

The collaborating institutions used their own protocols to collect whole blood in K2EDTA tubes. Collaborator samples were shipped for TCRbeta analysis as frozen whole blood, isolated PBMCs, or DNA extracted from either sample type. The germline ends are 20 bases apart after V is trimmed by 10 bases and J by 5 bases. The CDR3 sequence holds 14 residues, the cysteine and phenylalanine included. Here the CDR3 DNA is all that survives: 42 bases in frame from base 1. For CDR1 and CDR2, the germline V gene lists ENHRY and SYGVKD. TCRbeta CDR3 regions were amplified from genomic DNA by means of the immunoSEQ Assay, a bias-controlled multiplex PCR. Turning to the authors' computational methods: The number of nucleated cells in each sample was estimated from the amplification of reference gene primers within the assay. To quantify the absolute abundance of each unique TCRbeta CDR3 rearrangement, sequence reads were collapsed and filtered. For each sample, productive Simpson clonality was calculated as the square root of Simpson's diversity index across productive rearrangements. TCRdb re-hosts the immuneACCESS table, in-frame sequences only. Its copies lack some clones; in the studies checked, an unresolved V gene accounts for under half of them, and the cause for the rest is not known. The DNA gave D and trimming, while V, J and clone size come from that table. The sample has fewer than 150,000 clones on record, 70% to 90% of them singletons. Of the sample, approximately 4.3% is held by the ten largest clones.

The chain is made from TRBV10-3 and TRBJ1-2; TRBD1 is possibly the D segment (5 matching bases). The sample was peripheral blood. This clonotype was obtained from a woman between 50 and 59 years old with acute or convalescent COVID-19. The base sequence is TGTGCCACCTTGAATACGGGACTGATGTATGGCTACACCTTC. Its amino acids are CATLNTGLMYGYTF.